The 28 T cell receptor beta chains in this list originate from one sample, sequenced in a study of blood T cells in healthy people across ages (dated by TCRdb to between 2014 and 2017). Libraries were constructed by 5' RACE. The instrument was an Illumina HiSeq 2500. The second PCR ran for about 7 to 11 cycles and used a J-beta primer mix along with a sample-barcoded 5' primer. The public sequencing data were trimmed at Q25 with fastp and processed into clonotypes with MiXCR by TCRdb, which kept only in-frame beta chains. Here each entry gathers all rows of one CDR3 protein and keeps the most common genes and DNA. This sample holds around 790,000 distinct CDR3 sequences; roughly 44% were observed only once. Roughly a fifth of the sample belongs to the ten largest clones. The sample was blood. These receptors were taken from a man in his 60s in good health.

The chain couples TRBV20-1 to TRBJ1-1; D is perhaps TRBD1 (5 bases). The V gene lost 8 bases and the J gene lost 3 bases, with 22 bases spanning the gap. Per germline, CDR1 DFQATT and CDR2 SNEGSKA (reference sequence). The CDR3 totals 15 residues. CDR3: CSPDTSSGMYTEAFF. The CDR3 region has the DNA TGCAGTCCGGACACCTCAAGTGGGATGTACACTGAAGCTTTCTTT.

The V gene is TRBV2, the J gene TRBJ1-5; 8 positions match TRBD1. CDR3 size: 14 residues. Germline trimming cut 5 bases from V and 5 bases from J; bases unmatched to any gene: 5. The germline CDR1 and CDR2 sequences are SNHLY and FYNNEI. The CDR3 here is CASSRTGRDQPQHF. In DNA, the CDR3 is TGTGCCAGCAGTCGGACAGGGAGGGATCAGCCCCAGCATTTT.

The chain couples TRBV12-3 or TRBV12-4 to TRBJ2-1, with D perhaps TRBD2 (7 bases). Trimming removed 7 bases at V and 7 bases at J, with 23 bases between. This CDR3 is built from 16 residues. CDR3 in amino acids: CASTIPMGGRPNEQFF. The CDR3 coding sequence is TGTGCCAGCACCATCCCTATGGGGGGGCGGCCTAATGAGCAGTTCTTC.

This clonotype was counted a single time. The chain couples TRBV4-3 to TRBJ2-3; perhaps TRBD1 as D (5 bases). This CDR3 region has 14 residues. Germline CDR1 LGHNA, CDR2 YSLEER. V lost 0 bases to trimming and J lost 5 bases, with 9 bases between them. The chain's CDR3 is CASSQESGLDTQYF. The CDR3 nucleotides read TGCGCCAGCAGCCAAGAGTCAGGGCTAGATACGCAGTATTTT.

This clonotype was picked up many times. The chain joins TRBV28 to TRBJ2-5; the match to TRBD2 covers 7 bases. The germline gives CDR1 MDHEN, CDR2 SYDVKM. J lost 9 bases, V lost 2 bases, and 6 bases had no gene match. This CDR3 is 13 amino acids long. The DNA for the CDR3 is TGTGCCAGCAGTTTAGAACAACGGGGGGCCCAGTACTTC. Amino acid sequence: CASSLEQRGAQYF. The full variable domain, its missing parts supplied by reference TRBV28 and TRBJ2-5, is DVKVTQSSRYLVKRTGEKVFLECVQDMDHENMFWYRQDPGLGLRLIYFSYDVKMKEKGDIPEGYSVSREKKERFSLILESASTNQTSMYLCASSLEQRGAQYFGPGTRLLVL.

This clonotype was observed a few times. The chain has TRBV3-1 and TRBJ2-7; D remains unclear. CDR1 and CDR2 (germline): LGHDT, YNNKEL (reference sequence). V was pared by 5 bases and J by 4 bases, with 6 bases between. This CDR3 spans 11 amino acids. CDR3 in amino acids: CASSKEYEQYF. CDR3 DNA: TGTGCCAGCAGCAAGGAATACGAGCAGTACTTC.

The chain couples TRBV7-2 to TRBJ2-3; 14 bases agree with TRBD2. The J segment lost 2 bases and the V segment lost 4 bases, leaving 5 bases of the junction unmatched. The CDR3 has 17 residues. Germline V gene sequence: CDR1 SGHTA, CDR2 FQGNSA. The chain's CDR3 is CASSSRTSGGNTDTQYF. In DNA form, the CDR3 reads TGTGCCAGCAGCTCGAGGACTAGCGGGGGGAACACAGATACGCAGTATTTT.

J is TRBJ1-6 and V is TRBV11-3, with 9 bases identical to TRBD1. This CDR3 is built from 14 residues. V shed 2 bases, J shed 8 bases, and the junction held 1 base outside the gene matches. Germline V gene lookup returns CDR1 SGHNT and CDR2 YENEEA. In DNA, the CDR3 is TGTGCCAGCAGCTTAAGGGACAGGGATTCACCCCTCCACTTT. Its translation: CASSLRDRDSPLHF. The whole variable domain, remainder taken from reference TRBV11-3 and TRBJ1-6, is EAGVVQSPRYKIIEKKQPVAFWCNPISGHNTLYWYLQNLGQGPELLIRYENEEAVDDSQLPKDRFSAERLKGVDSTLKIQPAELGDSAVYLCASSLRDRDSPLHFGNGTRLTVT.

On this clonotype: A junction boundary mismatches the germline segment, possibly from a read error. The chain combines TRBV27 with TRBJ2-1; 13 bases fit TRBD2. The CDR3 sequence is 16 residues long. Germline lookup yields CDR1 MNHEY and CDR2 SMNVEV (reference sequence). The CDR3 loop is CASSIETSGGANVQFF. The DNA for the CDR3 is TGTGCCAGCAGTATAGAAACTAGCGGGGGGGCCAATGTGCAGTTCTTC.

This clonotype was observed a handful of times. The V call is TRBV28, the J call TRBJ2-7; 11 positions match TRBD2. The J segment lost 5 bases and the V segment lost 6 bases, leaving 9 bases of the junction unmatched. Germline values: CDR1 MDHEN, CDR2 SYDVKM. CDR3 length equals 15 residues. In DNA, the CDR3 is TGTGCCAGCAGATCCTATAGCGGGGGGGCGGACGAGCAGTACTTC. Translated: CASRSYSGGADEQYF.

For this clonotype: A much larger clone sits a single nucleotide away, making a read error possible. The V and J genes are TRBV28 and TRBJ2-7; 8 bases align to TRBD1. Germline values: CDR1 MDHEN, CDR2 SYDVKM. Unmatched junction bases numbered 13, after V lost 3 bases and J lost 0 bases. The CDR3 has 18 amino acids. CDR3 region: CASSFLVRAGQASYEQYF. In nucleotides, the CDR3 is TGTGCCAGCAGTTTCTTGGTTCGGGCGGGACAGGCCTCCTACGAGCAGTACTTC.

This clonotype was detected a few times. The chain joins TRBV7-9 to TRBJ2-5, with D possibly matching TRBD2 (5 bases). Germline lookup yields CDR1 SEHNR and CDR2 FQNEAQ (reference sequence). This CDR3 is built from 15 residues. The ends were cut back, 5 bases at V and 2 bases at J, with 15 bases in the middle. CDR3 sequence reads: CASSDLGLYQETQYF. The DNA for the CDR3 is TGTGCCAGCAGCGATCTTGGACTGTATCAAGAGACCCAGTACTTC.

This clonotype turned up a few times. The chain has TRBV7-2 and TRBJ2-5; 12 nucleotides align to TRBD1. The CDR3 loop spans 16 amino acids. CDR1 and CDR2 (germline): SGHTA, FQGNSA. The V and J ends lost 7 bases and 5 bases, in that order; junction bases with no gene match: 11. Here the CDR3 reads CASTLGGQGAWETQYF. The CDR3 DNA sequence: TGTGCCAGCACTTTGGGGGGACAGGGGGCTTGGGAGACCCAGTACTTC.

The J gene is TRBJ2-4, the V gene TRBV11-2; 8 bases match TRBD1. V lost 5 bases and J lost 0; bases outside the gene matches: 12. The germline V gene has CDR1 SGHAT and CDR2 FQNNGV. CDR3 length equals 18 residues. CDR3 loop: CASSPRYRTGIAKNIQYF. The CDR3 DNA reads as TGTGCCAGCAGCCCCCGATATAGGACAGGGATAGCCAAAAACATTCAGTACTTC.

This clonotype was detected a few times. The CDR3 DNA is TGCAGTGCTCCATCCTCCTATAATTCACCCCTCCACTTT. This gives the protein CSAPSSYNSPLHF. The rearrangement joins TRBV20-1 to TRBJ1-6, with no clear D. CDR1 and CDR2 (germline): DFQATT, SNEGSKA (reference sequence). The V gene lost 5 bases and the J gene lost 0 bases, with 5 bases spanning the gap. The CDR3 is 13 amino acids.

Points on this clonotype: This may arise from a read error, as a much more abundant clone is one base away. This rearrangement joins TRBV6-2 or TRBV6-3 to TRBJ2-1, with D unclear. Germline CDR1 and CDR2: MNHEY and SVGEGT. This CDR3 has 12 amino acids. Trimming cost V 6 bases and J 10 bases, with 13 bases left between them. The CDR3 sequence: CASRTASYEQFF. The CDR3 coding sequence is TGTGCCAGCAGAACCGCGAGCTACGAGCAGTTCTTC.

The genes are TRBV5-6 and TRBJ1-5; D is undetermined. The V gene's germline CDR1 is SGHDT and CDR2 YYEEEE. V shed 4 bases and J shed 6 bases, with 11 bases lying between them. This CDR3 has 13 amino acids. CDR3 sequence reads: CASSEGPPQPQHF. The DNA for the CDR3 is TGTGCCAGCAGCGAAGGGCCCCCTCAGCCCCAGCATTTT.

The rearrangement joins TRBV9 to TRBJ2-1; D assignment may be TRBD1 or TRBD2 (5 bases each). The CDR3 runs to 17 residues. Per the germline V gene, CDR1 is SGDLS and CDR2 is YYNGEE. Trimming shortened V by 3 bases and J by 0 bases, and 16 bases separated the two germline ends. The DNA of the CDR3 is TGTGCCAGCAGCGCTATCGTGGGGGTGAGCTCCTACAATGAGCAGTTCTTC. Amino acid sequence: CASSAIVGVSSYNEQFF.

The J gene is TRBJ2-5, the V gene TRBV7-9; the D is unclear. V was clipped by 1 base and J by 11 bases, with 14 bases between them. The CDR3 has 13 residues. Germline V gene lookup returns CDR1 SEHNR and CDR2 FQNEAQ (reference sequence). CDR3 in amino acids: CASSLESLNEQYF. CDR3 bases: TGTGCCAGCAGCTTAGAGTCACTGAATGAGCAGTACTTC.

Worth noting for this clonotype: Its ends do not fully match the called genes, so a read error is possible. The chain carries TRBV6-1 and TRBJ1-1; no firm D call. CDR3 length: 12 residues. Per germline, CDR1 MNHNS and CDR2 SASEGT. The CDR3 bases are TGTGCCAGCAGCGGGGAGGTGTCTGAATCTTTCTTT. It codes for CASSGEVSESFF.

This clonotype was observed a few times. The V call is TRBV5-1, the J call TRBJ2-4; TRBD1 matches 9 bases. The last part of the DNA fits TRBJ2-7 better; the J call may be wrong. Germline V gives CDR1 SGHRS, CDR2 YFSETQ. The CDR3 loop spans 14 amino acids. The CDR3 DNA sequence: TGCGCCAGCAACCCGGGACAGGGCGTTTACGAGCAGTACTTC. Translated: CASNPGQGVYEQYF.

This clonotype was detected only a few times. The chain uses TRBV7-2 and TRBJ1-2; D is unresolved. The germline CDR1 and CDR2 sequences are SGHTA and FQGNSA. The V end lost 5 bases, the J end lost 5 bases, and 6 bases lay between the germline ends. The length of the CDR3 is 11 residues. The CDR3 protein is CASSQAYGYTF. The DNA for the CDR3 is TGTGCCAGCAGCCAGGCGTATGGCTACACCTTC.

This clonotype has more than one count but fewer than ten. The chain employs TRBV15 and TRBJ2-7; no firm D call. CDR3 length equals 15 residues. In germline, CDR1 is LNHNV, CDR2 YYDKDF (reference sequence). Trimming cost V 1 base and J 0 bases, with 10 bases left between them. CDR3 in amino acids: CATSRGVESSYEQYF. CDR3 DNA: TGTGCCACCAGCAGAGGGGTTGAGAGCTCCTACGAGCAGTACTTC. The full variable domain, completed using reference TRBV15 and TRBJ2-7, is DAMVIQNPRYQVTQFGKPVTLSCSQTLNHNVMYWYQQKSSQAPKLLFHYYDKDFNNEADTPDNFQSRRPNTSFCFLDIRSPGLGDTAMYLCATSRGVESSYEQYFGPGTRLTVT.

This clonotype was recorded a few times. The chain combines TRBV28 with TRBJ2-7; D is perhaps TRBD1 or TRBD2 (5 bases each). In germline, CDR1 is MDHEN, CDR2 SYDVKM. The V end was cut by 7 bases, the J end by 0 bases, with 13 bases between. CDR3 length: 14 amino acids. As DNA, the CDR3 is TGTGCCAGCAATCGTCCGGGGCCCTCCTACGAGCAGTACTTC. Encoded protein: CASNRPGPSYEQYF. Looking up the rest from reference TRBV28 and TRBJ2-7 gives the full variable domain: DVKVTQSSRYLVKRTGEKVFLECVQDMDHENMFWYRQDPGLGLRLIYFSYDVKMKEKGDIPEGYSVSREKKERFSLILESASTNQTSMYLCASNRPGPSYEQYFGPGTRLTVT.

This chain links TRBV6-1 with TRBJ1-4; possible D gene TRBD1, 5 bases. V gave up 8 bases and J gave up 5 bases, with 15 bases separating them. The germline V gene encodes CDR1 MNHNS and CDR2 SASEGT. The CDR3 is 14 amino acids. CDR3 bases: TGTGCCAGCGTCTACGGGGCTGGGAATGAAAAACTGTTTTTT. It specifies CASVYGAGNEKLFF.

The chain employs TRBV6-1 and TRBJ1-2; a possible D gene is TRBD1 (6 bases). V lost 3 bases and J 4 bases, leaving 9 bases between the germline ends. This CDR3 is built from 13 residues. Germline V gene data show CDR1 as MNHNS and CDR2 as SASEGT. This CDR3 is CASSEARGYGYTF. The CDR3 bases are TGTGCCAGCAGTGAGGCCAGGGGCTATGGCTACACCTTC.

The CDR3 loop is CASSPGVADTQYF. The CDR3 nucleotides are TGTGCCAGCAGCCCCGGTGTGGCCGATACGCAGTATTTT. The chain joins TRBV9 to TRBJ2-3; D call uncertain. The CDR3 runs to 13 residues. Germline V lookup: CDR1 SGDLS, CDR2 YYNGEE. The germline V and J ends were trimmed by 4 bases and 6 bases, with 12 bases remaining between them.

This clonotype was seen more than once but under ten times. This chain uses TRBV10-3 with TRBJ2-7; D is possibly TRBD1 (5 bases). With 5 bases removed from V and 2 bases from J, the gap between germline ends came to 10 bases. Germline loops: CDR1 ENHRY, CDR2 SYGVKD. This CDR3 region has 13 residues. CDR3: CAISQDRTYEQYF. CDR3 sequence (DNA): TGTGCCATCAGTCAAGACAGAACCTACGAGCAGTACTTC.